This TCR beta chain emerged from a study of blood T cell repertoires in COVID-19. Looking at the study overall: Donors in the United States, Italy and Spain gave samples during acute or convalescent COVID-19. T cells, B-cell-depleted T cells, or PBMCs provided the cDNA or gDNA that served as material.

The CDR3 runs to 13 residues. V was shortened by 6 bases and J by 4 bases, with 9 bases between the two germline ends. The germline V gene encodes CDR1 MNHEY and CDR2 SVGAGI. Per the original methods: Reference gene primer amplification in the assay estimated nucleated cell counts. The assay was immunoSEQ multiplex PCR, and TCRdb's table has in-frame clones only and misses some. Clone size and the V and J calls come from that table; the DNA yielded D and trimming. Of under 200,000 clones listed, roughly 80% were seen once; the top ten hold approximately 6.9%. This clone was seen a handful of times. The rearrangement uses TRBV6-5 and TRBJ1-4; a possible D gene is TRBD1 (6 bases). This clonotype originated in a man in his sixties with acute or convalescent COVID-19. Sequenced: peripheral blood. The CDR3 loop is CASRGQSNEKLFF. CDR3 DNA: TGTGCCAGCAGAGGACAGAGTAATGAAAAACTGTTTTTT.